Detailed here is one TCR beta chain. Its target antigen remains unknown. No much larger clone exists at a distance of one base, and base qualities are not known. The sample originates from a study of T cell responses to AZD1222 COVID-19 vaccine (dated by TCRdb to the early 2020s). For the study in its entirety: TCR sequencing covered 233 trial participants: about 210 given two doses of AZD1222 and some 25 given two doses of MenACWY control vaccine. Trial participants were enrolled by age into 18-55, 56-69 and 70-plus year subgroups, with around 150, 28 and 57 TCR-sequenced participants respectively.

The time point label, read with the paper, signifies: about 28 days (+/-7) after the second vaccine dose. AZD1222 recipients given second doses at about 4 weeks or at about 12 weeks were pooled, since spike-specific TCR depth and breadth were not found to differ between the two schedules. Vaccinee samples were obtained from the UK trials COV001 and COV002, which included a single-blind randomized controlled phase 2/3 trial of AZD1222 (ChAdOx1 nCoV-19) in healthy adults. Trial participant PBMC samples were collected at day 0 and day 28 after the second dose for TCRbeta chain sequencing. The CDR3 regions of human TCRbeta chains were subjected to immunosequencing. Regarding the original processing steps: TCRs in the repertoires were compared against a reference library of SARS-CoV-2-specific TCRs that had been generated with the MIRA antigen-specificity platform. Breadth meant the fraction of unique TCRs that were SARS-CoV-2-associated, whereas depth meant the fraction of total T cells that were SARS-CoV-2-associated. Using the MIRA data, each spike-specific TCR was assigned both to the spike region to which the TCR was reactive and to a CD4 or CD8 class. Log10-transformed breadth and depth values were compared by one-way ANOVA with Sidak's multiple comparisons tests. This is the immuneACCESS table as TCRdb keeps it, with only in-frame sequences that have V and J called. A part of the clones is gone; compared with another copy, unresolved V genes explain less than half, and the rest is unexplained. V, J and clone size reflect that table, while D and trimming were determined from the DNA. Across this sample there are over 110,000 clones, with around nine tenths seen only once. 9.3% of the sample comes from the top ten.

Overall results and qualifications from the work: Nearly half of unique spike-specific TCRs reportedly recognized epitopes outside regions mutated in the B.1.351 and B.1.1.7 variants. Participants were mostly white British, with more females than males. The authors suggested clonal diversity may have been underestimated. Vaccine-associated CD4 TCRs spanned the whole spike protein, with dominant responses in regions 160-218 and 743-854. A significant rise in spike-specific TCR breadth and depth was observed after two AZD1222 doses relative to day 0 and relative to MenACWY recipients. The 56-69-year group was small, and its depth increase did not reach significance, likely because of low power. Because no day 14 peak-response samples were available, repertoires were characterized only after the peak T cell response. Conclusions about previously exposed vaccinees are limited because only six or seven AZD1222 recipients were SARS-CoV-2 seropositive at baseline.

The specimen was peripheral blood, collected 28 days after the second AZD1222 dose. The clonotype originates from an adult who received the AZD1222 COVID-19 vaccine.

The sequenced DNA: TGTGCCAGCAGCCCAGAGGGGGGGGCCGCCTACGAGCAGTACGTC. The resulting protein is CASSPEGGAAYEQYV. Here the chain combines TRBV7-2 and TRBJ2-7; the D segment could be TRBD2, given 7 matching bases. From the germline V gene, CDR1 is SGHTA and CDR2 is FQGNSA. Trimming costs V 5 bases and J 2 bases, and their ends lie 16 bases apart. From cysteine to valine, the CDR3 is 15 amino acids long. Just the 45-base CDR3 DNA is kept, in frame starting at base 1.